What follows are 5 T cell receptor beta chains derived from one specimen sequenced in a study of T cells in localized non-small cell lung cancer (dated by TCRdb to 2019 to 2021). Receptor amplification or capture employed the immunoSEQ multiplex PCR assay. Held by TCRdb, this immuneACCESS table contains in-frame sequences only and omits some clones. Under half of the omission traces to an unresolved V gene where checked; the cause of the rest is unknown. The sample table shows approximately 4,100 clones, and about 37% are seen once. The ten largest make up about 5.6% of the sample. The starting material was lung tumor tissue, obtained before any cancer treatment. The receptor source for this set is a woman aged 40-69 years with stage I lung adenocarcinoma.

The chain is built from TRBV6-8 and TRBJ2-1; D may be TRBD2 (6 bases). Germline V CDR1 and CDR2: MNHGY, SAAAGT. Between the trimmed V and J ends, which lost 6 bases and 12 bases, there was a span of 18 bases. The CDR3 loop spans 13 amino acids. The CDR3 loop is CASSDTPGTVQFF. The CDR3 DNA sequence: TGTGCCAGCAGCGACACACCCGGGACTGTGCAGTTCTTC.

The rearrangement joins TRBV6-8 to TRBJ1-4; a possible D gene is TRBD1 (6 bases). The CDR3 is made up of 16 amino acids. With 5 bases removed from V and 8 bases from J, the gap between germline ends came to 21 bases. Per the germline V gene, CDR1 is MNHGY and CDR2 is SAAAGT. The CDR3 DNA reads TGTGCCAGCAGTAGAAATAACGGGGGGGCTGGAGAAAAACTGTTTTTT. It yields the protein CASSRNNGGAGEKLFF.

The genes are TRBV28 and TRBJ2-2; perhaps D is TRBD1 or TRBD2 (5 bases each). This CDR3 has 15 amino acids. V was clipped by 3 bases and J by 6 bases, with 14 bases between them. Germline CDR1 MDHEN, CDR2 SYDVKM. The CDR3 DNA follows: TGTGCCAGCAGTTTGGTCATAGAGGGGCCCGGGGAGCTGTTTTTT. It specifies CASSLVIEGPGELFF.

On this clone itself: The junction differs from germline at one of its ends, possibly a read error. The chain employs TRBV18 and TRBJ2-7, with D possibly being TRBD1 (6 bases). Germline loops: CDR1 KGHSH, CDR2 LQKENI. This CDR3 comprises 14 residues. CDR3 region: CASSPAGASSEQYF. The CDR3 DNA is TGTGCCAGCTCACCTGCAGGGGCGTCCTCCGAGCAGTACTTC.

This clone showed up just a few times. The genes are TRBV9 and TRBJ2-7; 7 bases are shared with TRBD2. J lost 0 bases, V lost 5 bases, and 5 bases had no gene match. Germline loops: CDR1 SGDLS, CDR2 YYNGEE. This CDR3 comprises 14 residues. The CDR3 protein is CASSRDYLSYEQYF. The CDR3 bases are TGTGCCAGCAGTCGGGACTACCTCTCCTACGAGCAGTACTTC.